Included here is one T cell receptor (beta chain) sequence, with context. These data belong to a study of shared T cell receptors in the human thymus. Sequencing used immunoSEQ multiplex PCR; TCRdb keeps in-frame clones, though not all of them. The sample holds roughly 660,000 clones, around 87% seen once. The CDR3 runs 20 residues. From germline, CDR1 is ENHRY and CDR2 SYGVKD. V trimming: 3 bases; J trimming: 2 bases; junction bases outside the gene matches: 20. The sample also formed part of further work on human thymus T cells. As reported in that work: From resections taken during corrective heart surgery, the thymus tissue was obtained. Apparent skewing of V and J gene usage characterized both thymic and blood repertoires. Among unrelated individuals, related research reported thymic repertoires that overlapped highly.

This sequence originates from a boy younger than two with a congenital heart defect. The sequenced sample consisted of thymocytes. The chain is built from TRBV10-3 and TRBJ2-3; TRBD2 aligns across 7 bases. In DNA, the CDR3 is TGTGCCATCAGTGACCTCTCCGATAGGGCTAGCGGTGGGGACACAGATACGCAGTATTTT. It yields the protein CAISDLSDRASGGDTDTQYF.